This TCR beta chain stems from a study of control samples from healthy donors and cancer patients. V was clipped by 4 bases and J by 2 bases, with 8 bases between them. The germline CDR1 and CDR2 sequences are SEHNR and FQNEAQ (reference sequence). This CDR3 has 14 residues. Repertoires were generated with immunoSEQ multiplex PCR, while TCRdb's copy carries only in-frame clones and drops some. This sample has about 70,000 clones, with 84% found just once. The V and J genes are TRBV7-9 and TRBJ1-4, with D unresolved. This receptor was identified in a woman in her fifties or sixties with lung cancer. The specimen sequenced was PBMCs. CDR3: CASSSQHTNEKLFF. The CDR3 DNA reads TGTGCCAGCAGCTCTCAGCATACTAATGAAAAACTGTTTTTT.